The 22 T cell receptor beta chains reported below all come from one sample, sequenced in a study of Ad26.COV2.S vaccination and SARS-CoV-2 variants. The method was immunoSEQ multiplex PCR; TCRdb's version includes in-frame clones alone and lacks a portion of them. The repertoire holds roughly 500,000 clones, with approximately 88% as singletons. Treatment denoted: around 19 received Ad26.COV2.S at low or high dose, single or two shots; several received placebo; per-sample allocation not given. The samples date from day 63 after the first vaccine or placebo injection. The material was peripheral blood, obtained in a trial of Ad26.COV2.S vaccine versus placebo. The receptor set was obtained from a person aged 18-60 years who received the Ad26.COV2.S COVID-19 vaccine or a placebo.

The V and J genes are TRBV9 and TRBJ2-2, with D possibly being TRBD2 (5 bases). CDR1 is SGDLS, CDR2 YYNGEE, per germline. The V and J ends lost 0 bases and 8 bases respectively, with 20 bases between them. The CDR3 covers 17 residues. CDR3 DNA: TGTGCCAGCAGCGTAGATCCCGGAATTGGGAGTTTGGGGGAGCTGTTTTTT. This encodes CASSVDPGIGSLGELFF.

The J gene is TRBJ1-1, the V gene TRBV10-3; D is perhaps TRBD1 (5 bases). The CDR3 is made up of 15 amino acids. Trimming pared 5 bases from V and 0 bases from J, leaving 13 bases between. The germline gives CDR1 ENHRY, CDR2 SYGVKD. The CDR3, as DNA: TGTGCCATCAGTCGCCAGGGTGGGATGAACACTGAAGCTTTCTTT. Amino acid sequence: CAISRQGGMNTEAFF.

This rearrangement joins TRBV19 to TRBJ1-1; 7 positions agree with TRBD1. The CDR3 runs 14 residues. With 6 bases clipped from V and 4 bases from J, the junction kept 8 bases outside the gene matches. Germline lookup yields CDR1 LNHDA and CDR2 SQIVND (reference sequence). The CDR3 coding sequence is TGTGCCAGTAGCTGGGAGGGGGCGACCACTGAAGCTTTCTTT. Protein sequence: CASSWEGATTEAFF.

Only one count was recorded for this clone. This chain joins TRBV28 and TRBJ1-1; D unclear. The CDR3 runs 14 residues. The V end lost 2 bases, the J end lost 10 bases, and 17 bases lay between the germline ends. CDR1 and CDR2 (germline): MDHEN, SYDVKM. The CDR3 sequence: CASSLRGRIDRAFF. The CDR3 DNA reads TGTGCCAGCAGTTTACGGGGTAGGATTGATCGAGCTTTCTTT. Together with reference TRBV28 and TRBJ1-1, the CDR3 gives the full variable domain: DVKVTQSSRYLVKRTGEKVFLECVQDMDHENMFWYRQDPGLGLRLIYFSYDVKMKEKGDIPEGYSVSREKKERFSLILESASTNQTSMYLCASSLRGRIDRAFFGQGTRLTVV.

The gene calls are TRBV30 and TRBJ1-2, with 7 bases lining up with TRBD1. Trimming took 1 base from V and 2 from J; bases not matched to a gene: 4. Germline CDR1 is GTSNPN and CDR2 is SVGIG (reference sequence). This CDR3 contains 14 residues. The CDR3 DNA sequence: TGTGCCTGGAGTGCCGGGACAGCAAACTATGGCTACACCTTC. Its translation: CAWSAGTANYGYTF.

In DNA form, the CDR3 reads TGTGCCAGCAGCTCTGGCATAGCTAACTATGGCTACACCTTC. It is translated as CASSSGIANYGYTF. The rearrangement links TRBV7-2 to TRBJ1-2, with D unresolved. Per the germline V gene, CDR1 is SGHTA and CDR2 is FQGNSA. V lost 4 bases, J lost 0 bases, and 9 bases lay in between. There are 14 residues in the CDR3. The full variable domain, with the rest looked up from reference TRBV7-2 and TRBJ1-2, is GAGVSQSPSNKVTEKGKDVELRCDPISGHTALYWYRQSLGQGLEFLIYFQGNSAPDKSGLPSDRFSAERTGGSVSTLTIQRTQQEDSAVYLCASSSGIANYGYTFGSGTRLTVV.

The gene calls are TRBV7-9 and TRBJ1-1; no clear D. Trimming left V 1 base short and J 2 bases short, with 14 bases between. The CDR3 is 16 amino acids. Germline V CDR1 and CDR2: SEHNR, FQNEAQ (reference sequence). CDR3 nucleotides: TGTGCCAGCAGCTTAGGGGTTTCGACCCTCAACACTGAAGCTTTCTTT. It yields the protein CASSLGVSTLNTEAFF.

The chain links TRBV29-1 to TRBJ2-7; D remains ambiguous. The ends were cut back, 6 bases at V and 6 bases at J, with 12 bases in the middle. Germline CDR1 SQVTM, CDR2 ANQGSEA. The CDR3 spans 11 residues. Here the CDR3 DNA reads TGCAGCGTGATGGTCACCTCCGAGCAGTACTTC. This sequence encodes CSVMVTSEQYF.

This clone was observed a single time. The chain joins TRBV7-8 to TRBJ2-5, with 8 positions matching TRBD2. V gave up 5 bases and J gave up 3 bases; unmatched junction bases: 8. This CDR3 is 15 amino acids long. Germline V gene sequence: CDR1 SGHVS, CDR2 FQNEAQ. In DNA form, the CDR3 reads TGTGCCAGCAGCCCGTCCGGGACTAGTAAAGAGACCCAGTACTTC. This sequence encodes CASSPSGTSKETQYF.

This chain links TRBV6-5 with TRBJ2-3; D remains ambiguous. V was shortened by 1 base and J by 6 bases, with 17 bases between the two germline ends. This CDR3 contains 16 residues. The germline V gene encodes CDR1 MNHEY and CDR2 SVGAGI. CDR3 coding DNA: TGTGCCAGCAGTTACTTGAGGACGGCCCGTGGGGATACGCAGTATTTT. Translation: CASSYLRTARGDTQYF.

Comments on this clone: The germline gene is not matched at one end of the junction; a read error may be the cause. This chain uses TRBV7-2 with TRBJ2-3, with D tentatively TRBD1 (6 bases). The CDR3 consists of 12 residues. The germline gives CDR1 SGHTA, CDR2 FQGNSA. The CDR3 coding sequence is TGTGCCAGCAGTCAACCATCCCCCACAGGGTTTTTT. Protein sequence: CASSQPSPTGFF.

The genes are TRBV18 and TRBJ2-1; D may match TRBD1 or TRBD2 (6 bases each). Per germline, CDR1 KGHSH and CDR2 LQKENI. The CDR3 has 14 amino acids. V gave up 8 bases and J gave up 4 bases, with 15 bases separating them. The CDR3 DNA reads TGTGCCAGCGCGGGACAAGGACTTTACAATGAGCAGTTCTTC. As protein: CASAGQGLYNEQFF.

This clone has a single count. The chain joins TRBV2 to TRBJ2-1; 11 bases align to TRBD2. V dropped 3 bases and J dropped 5; count of bases not matched to a gene: 15. The CDR3 has 19 amino acids. Germline V gene lookup returns CDR1 SNHLY and CDR2 FYNNEI. CDR3 sequence reads: CASSDASGRTRTSDNEQFF. In DNA form, the CDR3 reads TGTGCCAGCAGTGACGCTAGCGGGAGGACTCGCACCTCAGACAATGAGCAGTTCTTC. The whole variable domain, remainder taken from reference TRBV2 and TRBJ2-1, is EPEVTQTPSHQVTQMGQEVILRCVPISNHLYFYWYRQILGQKVEFLVSFYNNEISEKSEIFDDQFSVERPDGSNFTLKIRSTKLEDSAMYFCASSDASGRTRTSDNEQFFGPGTRLTVL.

V gene TRBV6-7 combines with J gene TRBJ2-1; 14 nucleotides match TRBD2. TRBV6-7 is known as an ORF, though its function is uncertain. V lost 8 bases, J lost 5 bases, and 8 bases stayed unmatched. The CDR3 length is 16 residues. The CDR3 loop is CASGSGTSGRHNEQFF. The CDR3 DNA reads as TGTGCCAGCGGATCCGGGACTAGCGGGAGACACAATGAGCAGTTCTTC.

Worth noting for this clone: Other DNA sequences within the sample encode an identical CDR3. The chain joins TRBV19 to TRBJ1-1, with D unresolved. V dropped 4 bases and J dropped 2 bases, with 8 bases sitting between them. In germline, CDR1 is LNHDA, CDR2 SQIVND (reference sequence). This CDR3 is 13 amino acids long. CDR3 region: CASSTKRNTEAFF. CDR3 bases: TGTGCCAGTAGTACTAAAAGAAACACTGAAGCTTTCTTT.

This clone appeared a few times. As DNA, the CDR3 is TGTGCCTGGAGTCGCGGGGCAGGAGGGATCACAGATACGCAGTATTTT. This encodes CAWSRGAGGITDTQYF. The chain employs TRBV30 and TRBJ2-3, with a possible D match to TRBD2 (6 bases). Trimming took off 2 bases at V and 2 bases at J, with 17 bases between the two ends. In germline, CDR1 is GTSNPN, CDR2 SVGIG (reference sequence). CDR3 length: 16 residues.

This clone is a singleton in its sample. The chain uses TRBV4-1 and TRBJ2-3, with D perhaps TRBD2 (5 bases). The CDR3 is made up of 16 amino acids. The germline CDR1 and CDR2 sequences are MGHRA and YSYEKL. Deletions cut 0 bases from V and 9 bases from J, with 19 bases between. CDR3 region: CASSQEGLALVGTQYF. CDR3 sequence (DNA): TGCGCCAGCAGCCAAGAGGGCCTAGCCCTCGTCGGAACGCAGTATTTT.

This chain links TRBV4-2 with TRBJ2-7, with D tentatively TRBD1 or TRBD2 (5 bases each). Germline V CDR1 and CDR2: LGHNA, YNFKEQ. The CDR3 runs 12 residues. V was cut by 1 base and J by 9 bases, with 10 bases left in between. The CDR3 bases are TGTGCCAGCAGCCAAGCCTCCGGGACGCAGTACTTC. It specifies CASSQASGTQYF.

The J gene is TRBJ2-1, the V gene TRBV12-3 or TRBV12-4, with TRBD2 as a possible D gene (5 bases). The CDR3 covers 11 residues. The V end lost 8 bases, the J end lost 7 bases, and 9 bases lay between the germline ends. The CDR3, as DNA: TGTGCCAGCCAAGCGGTAAATGAGCAGTTCTTC. This codes for CASQAVNEQFF.

This clone turned up a few times. The chain recombines TRBV11-2 with TRBJ2-5, with TRBD2 as a possible D gene (5 bases). Trimming cost V 4 bases and J 7 bases, with 13 bases left between them. From germline, CDR1 is SGHAT and CDR2 FQNNGV. This CDR3 contains 13 residues. The CDR3 DNA reads as TGTGCCAGCAGCTCTGAGGGAAAAGCGACCCAGTACTTC. As protein: CASSSEGKATQYF. The full variable domain, rest sourced from reference TRBV11-2 and TRBJ2-5, is EAGVAQSPRYKIIEKRQSVAFWCNPISGHATLYWYQQILGQGPKLLIQFQNNGVVDDSQLPKDRFSAERLKGVDSTLKIQPAKLEDSAVYLCASSSEGKATQYFGPGTRLLVL.

The chain links TRBV5-8 to TRBJ2-1, with 11 bases that match TRBD2. Per germline, CDR1 SGHTS and CDR2 YDEGEE. The CDR3 has 17 residues. Unmatched junction bases numbered 9, after V lost 0 bases and J lost 7 bases. CDR3 DNA: TGTGCCAGCAGCTTGGTAGCGCATAGCGGGAGGGGAAATGAGCAGTTCTTC. Translated, it gives CASSLVAHSGRGNEQFF.

The rearrangement uses TRBV7-2 and TRBJ2-1, with TRBD2 matching over 13 bases. V gave up 6 bases and J gave up 7 bases; unmatched junction bases: 6. The CDR3 length is 15 residues. Per the germline V gene, CDR1 is SGHTA and CDR2 is FQGNSA. CDR3 in DNA: TGTGCCAGCAGTTACCGGACTAGCGGGAGTAATGAGCAGTTCTTC. Amino acids: CASSYRTSGSNEQFF.